The 6 T cell receptor beta chains in this list originate from one sample, sequenced in a study of blood T cell repertoires in COVID-19. TCRdb's table, derived via immunoSEQ multiplex PCR, lists solely in-frame clones and lacks some. The repertoire holds about 42,000 clones, with 75% to 90% as singletons. Sequenced input: peripheral blood. Receptors originate from a human donor in a cohort sampled during active COVID-19.

The chain joins TRBV27 to TRBJ1-1; 7 positions match TRBD1. After removal of 4 bases from V and 5 bases from J, the junction contained 13 bases not matched to a gene. The CDR3 consists of 16 residues. The germline gives CDR1 MNHEY, CDR2 SMNVEV (reference sequence). The CDR3 region has the DNA TGTGCCAGCAGTTCGCCGACTTCGACAGGGTGGACTGAAGCTTTCTTT. As protein: CASSSPTSTGWTEAFF.

This clone has only one observation. The V gene is TRBV11-2, the J gene TRBJ2-7, with D possibly matching TRBD1 (6 bases). This CDR3 is built from 14 residues. V lost 8 bases and J 0 bases, leaving 14 bases between the germline ends. Germline CDR1 SGHAT, CDR2 FQNNGV. In DNA form, the CDR3 reads TGTGCCAGCCGGCGAGGGGGAAGCTCCTACGAGCAGTACTTC. Its translation is CASRRGGSSYEQYF.

The V call is TRBV4-1, the J call TRBJ1-5; possibly TRBD1 for D (5 bases). Deletions cut 6 bases from V and 7 bases from J, with 19 bases between. The CDR3 consists of 15 residues. Germline V gives CDR1 MGHRA, CDR2 YSYEKL. CDR3 nucleotides: TGCGCCAGCAGAGATACCAGGGCAGGGCACCAGCCCCAGCATTTT. Encoded protein: CASRDTRAGHQPQHF.

The chain links TRBV19 to TRBJ2-4; D is perhaps TRBD2 (5 bases). Per the germline V gene, CDR1 is LNHDA and CDR2 is SQIVND (reference sequence). CDR3 length equals 12 residues. Trimming stripped 5 bases from V and 6 bases from J, with 8 bases between. DNA for the CDR3: TGTGCCAGTAGTCTTCGGGGAAACATTCAGTACTTC. The encoded protein is CASSLRGNIQYF.

This clone has a handful of counts. This chain links TRBV5-1 with TRBJ1-3; D ambiguous. The CDR3 consists of 13 residues. Germline V gene sequence: CDR1 SGHRS, CDR2 YFSETQ. The V end was cut by 7 bases, the J end by 1 base, with 9 bases between. This chain's CDR3 is CASALGSGNTIYF. CDR3 nucleotide sequence: TGCGCCAGCGCACTAGGGTCTGGAAACACCATATATTTT.

V usage is TRBV20-1 and J usage is TRBJ1-6, with 9 bases aligning to TRBD1. The CDR3 runs 14 residues. Unmatched junction bases numbered 11, after V lost 3 bases and J lost 14 bases. The germline V gene has CDR1 DFQATT and CDR2 SNEGSKA (reference sequence). CDR3 coding DNA: TGCAGTGCTAGTTCTGTGACAGGGGGACTCGCCCTCCACTTT. Translation gives CSASSVTGGLALHF.